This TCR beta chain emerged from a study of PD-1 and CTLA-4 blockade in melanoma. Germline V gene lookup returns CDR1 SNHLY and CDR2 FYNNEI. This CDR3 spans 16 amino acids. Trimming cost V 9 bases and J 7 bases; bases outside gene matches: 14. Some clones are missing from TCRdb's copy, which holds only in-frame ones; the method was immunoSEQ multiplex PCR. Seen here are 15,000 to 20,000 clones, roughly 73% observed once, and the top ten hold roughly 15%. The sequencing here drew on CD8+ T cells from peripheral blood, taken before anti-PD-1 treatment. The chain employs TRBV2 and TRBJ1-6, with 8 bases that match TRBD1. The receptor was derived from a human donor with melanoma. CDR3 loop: CASFSNLDRVNSPLHF. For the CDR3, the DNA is TGTGCCAGTTTTAGTAACCTGGACAGGGTGAATTCACCCCTCCACTTT.